What follows is one T cell receptor beta chain and its context. This clonotype was observed at least ten times. What this receptor recognizes is not known. Base quality data are lacking; no much larger clone is found one base away. The sample comes from a study of molecular identifiers for immune sequencing clone quantification (dated by TCRdb to between 2018 and 2020). Turning to the overall study: For a replicate experiment, RNA from approximately 20,000 or 100,000 naive CD8 T cells was divided into five aliquots, and four of the five aliquots were sequenced. This methods study used CD8 T cells to benchmark TCR RNA copy counting and molecular-identifier clustering-based TCR repertoire sequencing (MIDCIRS).

The trim is 5 bases for V and 5 bases for J, with a gap of 14 bases between the germline ends. Reading from cysteine to phenylalanine, the CDR3 counts 14 amino acids. The retained sequence is limited to the CDR3, 42 bases, with the frame set at the first base. CDR1 SGHDT and CDR2 YYEEEE are derived from the germline V gene. Libraries of naive CD8 T cells were built from about 19,000 to 1,100,000 sorted cells, with 10%, 30% or 50% of the purified RNA used. On a BD FACSAria II, naive CD8 T cells were FACS-sorted as CD8+CD4-CCR7+CD45RA+ and collected into RLT Plus buffer. To test detection sensitivity, Jurkat RNA equal to ten TCR copies was added to samples of about 19,000-1,100,000 naive CD8 T cells. Enrichment of CD8 T cells was performed with RosetteSep CD8+ T Cell Enrichment Cocktail and Ficoll-Paque, after which ACK red cell lysis was carried out. To prepare the library, PCR was applied. For sequencing, an Illumina HiSeq 4000 was employed. Bulk TCR libraries were made following a previously described method, with the TCR primers given in Table S5. Total RNA was purified with the Qiagen AllPrep DNA/RNA kit. Before any analysis, reads coming from multiple sequencing runs of the same library were combined into one pool. Turning to the authors' computational methods: Only reads with exact TCR constant sequence were kept, trimmed to 150 nt, and grouped by their 12-nt molecular barcodes. Reads within each barcode group were sub-clustered using a 15% Levenshtein threshold, and quality-weighted consensus sequences were constructed for each RNA molecule. Non-functional sequences were removed, as were lower-count sequences one edit away from another. On the basis of fitting two negative binomial distributions, barcode sub-clusters with fewer than 20% of the maximum read count were discarded. TCRdb took the public reads, trimmed them with fastp at Q25, ran MiXCR for clone calling and kept in-frame beta chains. Rows with one shared CDR3 protein collapse into an entry with the most common genes and DNA. The V and J calls and clone size come from TCRdb's table, not from the authors' own analysis. The table for this sample lists 70,000 to 95,000 distinct CDR3 sequences; about 20% of them were counted only once. The ten largest clones represent roughly 0.85% of the sample.

Study-wide conclusions, independent of this receptor: Without barcode sub-clustering, chimeric consensus sequences inflated TCR diversity; chimeras reached as high as 47%. Spiked-in Jurkat TCR RNA equal to a single cell's worth was reported to be detectable even within 1,100,000 naive CD8 T cells. Identical TCR molecules sharing a barcode could cause highly expanded clone sizes to be underestimated. The naive libraries included spiked-in Jurkat TCR RNA (about nine copies' worth), and this RNA is not part of the donor repertoire. In CMV-specific effector cells, over 99% of molecules were held by clones above 20 RNA copies, whereas under 1% of molecules were held by such clones in naive cells. About three recovered TCR RNA copies per cell were obtained by modeling, versus approximately 10 by digital PCR, implying a capture efficiency of 30% to 35%.

The sequenced sample was naive CD8+ T cells from blood, with Jurkat cell RNA spiked in. The meaning of the sample's cell subset or site label: FACS-sorted CD8+CD4-CCR7+CD45RA+ naive T cells. The TCR comes from a human donor in good health. Some libraries in this study had Jurkat cell RNA spiked in. The chain is assembled from TRBV5-6 and TRBJ2-1, with no confidently assigned D gene. The sequenced DNA: TGTGCCAGCAGTTACGAAAGGGCTAACAATGAGCAGTTCTTC. The encoded protein is CASSYERANNEQFF.